This T cell receptor beta chain was obtained from a study of T cell repertoires in cytomegalovirus infection (dated by TCRdb to about 2019). General notes on the study: The HLA type of each donor mattered for the analysis, because public TCR beta signatures pointed to carriage of CMV infection along with the matching HLA type. Study-wide findings and limitations: In both this cohort and an independent cohort of approximately 350 donors, the cumulative frequency of public TCR beta family members distinguished carriers of CMV infection plus the relevant HLA type. The ex vivo response was dominated by HLA-C-restricted CMV-specific TCR beta clonotypes, and the single most frequent clonotype in two of eight donors was supplied by these HLA-C-restricted clonotypes.

Sequencing was carried out with an Illumina HiSeq 1500. The public sequencing data were trimmed at Q25 with fastp and processed into clonotypes with MiXCR by TCRdb, which kept only in-frame beta chains. Rows are combined by CDR3 protein, so each entry shows the most common genes and DNA. Within this sample are under 800,000 distinct CDR3 sequences, with approximately 24% of them counted one time only. Of the sample, 6.5% to 10% is held by the ten largest clones. This clonotype has only a few counts. What antigen it recognizes has not been identified. Base qualities were left out, and no much larger clone turns up one base away. From a lookup of the germline V gene (reference sequence), CDR1 and CDR2 are SGHNT and YYREEE. The V end loses 6 bases and the J end loses 4 bases, and a stretch of 7 bases separates them. There are 11 amino acids in the CDR3, from cysteine to phenylalanine inclusive. The sequence is cut down to CDR3 DNA, 33 bases in frame from base 1.

The chain is made from TRBV5-4 and TRBJ2-5, with no confident D gene call. The sequencing sample was made of CD8+ T cells from PBMCs. The source of this sequence is a human donor in good health (CMV status not recorded). Some clones in this sample may be carry-over from other donors' samples. The sequence in DNA is TGTGCCAGCAAGCTAGGAGAGACCCAGTACTTC. Its protein reads: CASKLGETQYF.